This entry concerns a single T cell receptor beta chain. Its antigen is unidentified. The repertoire was sequenced with immunoSEQ multiplex PCR; TCRdb's copy has only in-frame clones and lacks some. The sample contains roughly 32,000 clones, over 75% of which appear only once. These data come from a study of OX40 agonist ivuxolimab in advanced cancers. Study at large: People who had prior anti-PD-1, anti-PD-L1 or anti-CTLA-4 therapy could take part, and roughly 40% had some. Findings and caveats of the study: Some nonresponders also had low normalized T-cell clonal expansion. The study found among the lowest clonal expansion in partial responders at 0.1-3.0 mg/kg. Relative to CD4+ cells, CD8+ T cells on average had more expanded clones.

Germline V gene sequence: CDR1 SGHTA, CDR2 FQGTGA. The CDR3 consists of 13 residues. The V end was cut by 5 bases, the J end by 8 bases, with 15 bases between. This material consisted of CD4+ or CD8+ T cells sorted from blood, taken in a trial of the OX40 agonist ivuxolimab. This clonotype originated in an adult with an advanced solid tumor such as melanoma, head and neck, liver or kidney cancer. This chain links TRBV7-3 with TRBJ1-2; TRBD1 might be the D (6 bases). The CDR3 DNA is TGTGCCAGCAGCCCCTGGAGGGGGGAAGGCTACACCTTC. Protein product: CASSPWRGEGYTF. Based on the CDR3 plus reference TRBV7-3 and TRBJ1-2, the full variable domain is GAGVSQTPSNKVTEKGKYVELRCDPISGHTALYWYRQSLGQGPEFLIYFQGTGAADDSGLPNDRFFAVRPEGSVSTLKIQRTERGDSAVYLCASSPWRGEGYTFGSGTRLTVV.